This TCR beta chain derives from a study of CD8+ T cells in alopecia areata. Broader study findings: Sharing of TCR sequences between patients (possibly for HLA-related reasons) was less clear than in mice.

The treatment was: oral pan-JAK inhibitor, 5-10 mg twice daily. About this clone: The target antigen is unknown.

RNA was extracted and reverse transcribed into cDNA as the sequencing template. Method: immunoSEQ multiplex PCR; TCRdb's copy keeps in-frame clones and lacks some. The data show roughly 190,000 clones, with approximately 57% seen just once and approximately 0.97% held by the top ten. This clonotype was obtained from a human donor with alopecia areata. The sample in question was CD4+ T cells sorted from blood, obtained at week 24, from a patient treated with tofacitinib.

DNA for the CDR3: TGTGCCAGTAGAACCCCGAGGGGGCGTGGTACTGAAGCTTTCTTT. It codes for CASRTPRGRGTEAFF. The rearrangement links TRBV19 to TRBJ1-1; 7 nucleotides agree with TRBD1. Germline assignment: CDR1 LNHDA and CDR2 SQIVND (reference sequence). V lost 6 bases, J lost 5 bases, and 12 bases stayed unmatched. CDR3 size: 15 residues. Full variable domain (missing parts from reference TRBV19 and TRBJ1-1): DGGITQSPKYLFRKEGQNVTLSCEQNLNHDAMYWYRQDPGQGLRLIYYSQIVNDFQKGDIAEGYSVSREKKESFPLTVTSAQKNPTAFYLCASRTPRGRGTEAFFGQGTRLTVV.